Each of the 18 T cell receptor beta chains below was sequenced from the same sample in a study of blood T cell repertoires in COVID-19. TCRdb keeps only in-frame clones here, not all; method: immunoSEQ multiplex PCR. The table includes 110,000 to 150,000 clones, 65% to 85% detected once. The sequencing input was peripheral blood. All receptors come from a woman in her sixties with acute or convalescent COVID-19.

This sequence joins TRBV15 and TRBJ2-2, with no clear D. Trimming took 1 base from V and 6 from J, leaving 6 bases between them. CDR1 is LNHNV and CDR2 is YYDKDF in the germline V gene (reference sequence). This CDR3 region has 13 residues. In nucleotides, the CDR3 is TGTGCCACCAGCAGAGGCCGGTCCGGGGAGCTGTTTTTT. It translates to CATSRGRSGELFF.

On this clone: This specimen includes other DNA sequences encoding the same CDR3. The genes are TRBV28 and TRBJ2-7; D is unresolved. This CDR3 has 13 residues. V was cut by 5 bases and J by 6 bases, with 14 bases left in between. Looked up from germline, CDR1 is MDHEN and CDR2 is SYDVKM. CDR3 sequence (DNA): TGTGCCAGCAGTCTATCATCACCCGGCGAGCAGTACTTC. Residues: CASSLSSPGEQYF.

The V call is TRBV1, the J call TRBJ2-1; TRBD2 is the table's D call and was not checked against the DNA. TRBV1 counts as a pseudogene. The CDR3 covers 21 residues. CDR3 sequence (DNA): TGCACCAGCAGCCAAGACTTGGCTAGCGGGAATCCCCCAAGCTCCTACAATGAGCAGTTCTTC. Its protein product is CTSSQDLASGNPPSSYNEQFF.

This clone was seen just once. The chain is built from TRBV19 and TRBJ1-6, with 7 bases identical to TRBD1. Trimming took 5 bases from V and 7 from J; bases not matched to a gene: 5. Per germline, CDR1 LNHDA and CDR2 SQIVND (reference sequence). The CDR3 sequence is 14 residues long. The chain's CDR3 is CASSRSGGNSPLHF. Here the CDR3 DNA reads TGTGCCAGTAGTCGGTCAGGGGGAAATTCACCCCTCCACTTT.

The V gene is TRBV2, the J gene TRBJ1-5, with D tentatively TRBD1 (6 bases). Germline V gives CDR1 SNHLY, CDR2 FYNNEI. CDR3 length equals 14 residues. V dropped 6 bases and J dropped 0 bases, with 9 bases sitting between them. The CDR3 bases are TGTGCCAGCAGGGGACATCTTAGCAATCAGCCCCAGCATTTT. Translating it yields CASRGHLSNQPQHF.

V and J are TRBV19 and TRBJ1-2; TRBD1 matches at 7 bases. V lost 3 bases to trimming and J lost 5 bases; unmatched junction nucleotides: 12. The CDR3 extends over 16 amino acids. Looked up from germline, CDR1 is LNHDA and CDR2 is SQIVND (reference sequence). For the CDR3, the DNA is TGTGCCAGTAGTATCTCCGGGCCACAGGGGAGGTATGGCTACACCTTC. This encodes CASSISGPQGRYGYTF.

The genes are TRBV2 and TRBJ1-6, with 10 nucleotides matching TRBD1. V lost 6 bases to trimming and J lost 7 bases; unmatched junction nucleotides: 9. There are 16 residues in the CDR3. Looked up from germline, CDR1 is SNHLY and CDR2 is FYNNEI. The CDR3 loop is CASREIRQGANSPLHF. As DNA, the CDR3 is TGTGCCAGCAGGGAGATCAGACAGGGGGCGAATTCACCCCTCCACTTT.

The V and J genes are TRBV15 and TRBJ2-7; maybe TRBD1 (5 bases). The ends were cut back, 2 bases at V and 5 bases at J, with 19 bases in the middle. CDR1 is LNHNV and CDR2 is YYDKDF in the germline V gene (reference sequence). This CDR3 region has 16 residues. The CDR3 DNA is TGTGCCACCAGCAGATTACAGGCGGCCCCCATCAACGAGCAGTACTTC. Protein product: CATSRLQAAPINEQYF.

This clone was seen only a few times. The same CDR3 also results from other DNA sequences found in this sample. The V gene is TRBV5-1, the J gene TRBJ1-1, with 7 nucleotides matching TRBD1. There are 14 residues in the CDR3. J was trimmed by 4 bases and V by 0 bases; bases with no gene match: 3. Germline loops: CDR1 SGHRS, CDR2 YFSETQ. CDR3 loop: CASSLGSGGTEAFF. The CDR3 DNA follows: TGCGCCAGCAGCTTGGGGTCAGGGGGCACTGAAGCTTTCTTT.

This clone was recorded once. CDR3 protein: CASRAGGLQPQHF. In nucleotides, the CDR3 is TGTGCCAGCAGAGCTGGCGGGTTACAGCCCCAGCATTTT. The chain uses TRBV2 and TRBJ1-5, with no clear D. Deletions cut 6 bases from V and 7 bases from J, with 13 bases between. The CDR3 covers 13 residues. Per the germline V gene, CDR1 is SNHLY and CDR2 is FYNNEI. Based on the CDR3 plus reference TRBV2 and TRBJ1-5, the full variable domain is EPEVTQTPSHQVTQMGQEVILRCVPISNHLYFYWYRQILGQKVEFLVSFYNNEISEKSEIFDDQFSVERPDGSNFTLKIRSTKLEDSAMYFCASRAGGLQPQHFGDGTRLSIL.

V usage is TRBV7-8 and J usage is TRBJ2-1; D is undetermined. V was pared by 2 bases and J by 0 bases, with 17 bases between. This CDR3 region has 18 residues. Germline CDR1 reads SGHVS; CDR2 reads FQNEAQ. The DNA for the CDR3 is TGTGCCAGCAGCTTAATTAGTCGTAAGCTAAGCTCCTACAATGAGCAGTTCTTC. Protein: CASSLISRKLSSYNEQFF.

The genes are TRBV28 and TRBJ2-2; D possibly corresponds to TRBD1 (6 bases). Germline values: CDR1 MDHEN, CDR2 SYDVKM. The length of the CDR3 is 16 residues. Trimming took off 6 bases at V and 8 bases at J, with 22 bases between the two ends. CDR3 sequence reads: CASSEMTGTSSGELFF. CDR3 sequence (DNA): TGTGCCAGCAGCGAGATGACAGGAACCTCCTCTGGGGAGCTGTTTTTT.

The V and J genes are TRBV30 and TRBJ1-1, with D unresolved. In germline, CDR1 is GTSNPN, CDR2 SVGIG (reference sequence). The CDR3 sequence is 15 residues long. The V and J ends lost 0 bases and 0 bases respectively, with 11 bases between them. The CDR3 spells CAWSVRSRMNTEAFF. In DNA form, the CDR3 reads TGTGCCTGGAGTGTACGGTCACGAATGAACACTGAAGCTTTCTTT. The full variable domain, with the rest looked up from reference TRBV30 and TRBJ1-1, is SQTIHQWPATLVQPVGSPLSLECTVEGTSNPNLYWYRQAAGRGLQLLFYSVGIGQISSEVPQNLSASRPQDRQFILSSKKLLLSDSGFYLCAWSVRSRMNTEAFFGQGTRLTVV.

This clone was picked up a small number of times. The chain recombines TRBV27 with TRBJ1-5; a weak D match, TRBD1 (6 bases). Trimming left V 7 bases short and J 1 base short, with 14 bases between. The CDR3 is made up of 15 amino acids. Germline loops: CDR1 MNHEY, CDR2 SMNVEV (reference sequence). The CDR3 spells CASKLQGGSNQPQHF. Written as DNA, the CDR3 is TGTGCCAGCAAATTACAGGGAGGGAGCAATCAGCCCCAGCATTTT.

CDR3 loop: CASTGLRQETQYF. CDR3 DNA sequence: TGTGCCAGCACCGGACTACGCCAAGAGACCCAGTACTTC. This chain links TRBV12-3 or TRBV12-4 with TRBJ2-5, with D perhaps TRBD2 (6 bases). Trimming left V 7 bases short and J 1 base short, with 10 bases between. The CDR3 length is 13 residues.

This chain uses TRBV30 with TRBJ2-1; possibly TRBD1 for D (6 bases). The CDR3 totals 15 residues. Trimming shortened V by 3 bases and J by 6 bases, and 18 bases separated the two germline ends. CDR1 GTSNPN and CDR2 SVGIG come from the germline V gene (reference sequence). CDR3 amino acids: CAWRRTGNPLNEQFF. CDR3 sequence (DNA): TGTGCCTGGAGGAGAACAGGGAACCCTCTCAATGAGCAGTTCTTC.

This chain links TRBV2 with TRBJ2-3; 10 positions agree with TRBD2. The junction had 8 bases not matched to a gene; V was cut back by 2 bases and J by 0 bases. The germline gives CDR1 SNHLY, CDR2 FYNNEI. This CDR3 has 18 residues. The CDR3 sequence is CASSEKASGSPSTDTQYF. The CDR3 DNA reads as TGTGCCAGCAGTGAAAAGGCTAGCGGGAGCCCTAGCACAGATACGCAGTATTTT.

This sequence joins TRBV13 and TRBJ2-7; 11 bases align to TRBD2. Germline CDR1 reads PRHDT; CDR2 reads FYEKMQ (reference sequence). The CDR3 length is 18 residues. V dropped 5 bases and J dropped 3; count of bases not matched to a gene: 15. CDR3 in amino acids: CASSARIAGGSPFYEQYF. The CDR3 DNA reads TGTGCCAGCAGCGCAAGAATAGCGGGAGGGTCCCCCTTCTACGAGCAGTACTTC. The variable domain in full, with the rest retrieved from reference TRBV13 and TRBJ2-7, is AAGVIQSPRHLIKEKRETATLKCYPIPRHDTVYWYQQGPGQDPQFLISFYEKMQSDKGSIPDRFSAQQFSDYHSELNMSSLELGDSALYFCASSARIAGGSPFYEQYFGPGTRLTVT.